This entry lists 5 T cell receptor beta chains sequenced from one sample in a study of shared T cell receptors in the human thymus (TCRdb year 2021). The library was obtained by the immunoSEQ multiplex PCR assay. TCRdb mirrors the immuneACCESS table, restricted to in-frame sequences. Some clones are absent from its copies; in checked studies, under half trace to an unresolved V gene, and the reason for the others is unknown. Recorded for this sample are about 660,000 clones; around 87% of them occurred a single time. Roughly 0.0086% of the sample is held by the ten biggest clonotypes. Separately, the same data were catalogued under a study of human thymus T cells.

The material sequenced was thymocytes. All receptors derive from a boy in the first two years of life with a congenital heart defect. Donor details come from another sample of the same person, matched by shared clones.

V gene TRBV18 combines with J gene TRBJ2-5; D may be TRBD1 (6 bases). The germline CDR1 and CDR2 sequences are KGHSH and LQKENI. CDR3 length: 14 residues. Between the trimmed V and J ends, which lost 3 bases and 2 bases, there was a span of 10 bases. The CDR3 loop reads CASSPRTVQETQYF. CDR3 nucleotide sequence: TGTGCCAGCTCACCCCGGACAGTTCAAGAGACCCAGTACTTC.

The chain links TRBV14 to TRBJ2-1, with 7 nucleotides matching TRBD2. Germline V CDR1 and CDR2: SGHDN, FVKESK. The CDR3 runs to 16 residues. The V and J ends lost 0 bases and 5 bases, in that order; junction bases with no gene match: 7. This CDR3 reads CASSQELRENNNEQFF. The CDR3 nucleotides are TGTGCCAGCAGCCAAGAGCTGCGGGAGAACAACAATGAGCAGTTCTTC.

This clone showed up just once. This chain links TRBV15 with TRBJ1-1, with 7 bases lining up with TRBD1. J lost 1 base, V lost 2 bases, and 10 bases had no gene match. The CDR3 runs 17 residues. Per germline, CDR1 LNHNV and CDR2 YYDKDF (reference sequence). The CDR3 reads CATSRTGAQQRNTEAFF. CDR3 DNA sequence: TGTGCCACCAGCAGAACAGGGGCTCAACAAAGGAACACTGAAGCTTTCTTT.

Of note for this clone: The same CDR3 also results from other DNA sequences found in this sample. V is TRBV9 and J is TRBJ2-5, with a possible D match to TRBD1 (5 bases). The length of the CDR3 is 14 residues. The V gene lost 3 bases and the J gene lost 5 bases, with 14 bases spanning the gap. In germline, CDR1 is SGDLS, CDR2 YYNGEE. CDR3 sequence reads: CASSAPQGRETQYF. The DNA for the CDR3 is TGTGCCAGCAGCGCGCCCCAGGGTAGGGAGACCCAGTACTTC.

Only a few counts were recorded for this clone. The chain carries TRBV5-6 and TRBJ1-4; 7 bases are shared with TRBD1. The V and J ends lost 0 bases and 4 bases, in that order; junction bases with no gene match: 15. This CDR3 comprises 19 residues. CDR1 and CDR2 (germline): SGHDT, YYEEEE. The CDR3 bases are TGTGCCAGCAGCTTGGCCTCTCATCGTACAGGGGAAAATAATGAAAAACTGTTTTTT. Amino acid sequence: CASSLASHRTGENNEKLFF.